This T cell receptor beta chain was captured in a study of early T cells in non-severe SARS-CoV-2 infection. Study summary: Sequenced bulk RNA came from whole blood that was unsorted, and chains were unpaired.

TCRdb called the 5' RACE reads again in MiXCR, with one record for every CDR3 protein. The sample holds about 67,000 distinct CDR3 sequences, approximately 10% seen once. The CDR3 spans 14 residues. The germline V gene encodes CDR1 LNHDA and CDR2 SQIVND (reference sequence). As to this clonotype: Its matching antigen is unknown. Being one base from a much bigger clone, this may be a read error.

Study-level points and caveats: Lookups in VDJdb leaned toward anti-spike CD8 responses and missed private and CD4 specificities.

The clonotype was recovered from an adult who was a healthcare worker with PCR-confirmed SARS-CoV-2 infection or an uninfected control (not recorded which). Sequenced: whole blood. This sequence joins TRBV19 and TRBJ2-3; D is perhaps TRBD2 (6 bases). In nucleotides, the CDR3 is TGTGCCATTAGTTGGGACTCCTTCACAGATACGCAGTATTTT. This encodes CAISWDSFTDTQYF. The whole variable domain, filled in from reference TRBV19 and TRBJ2-3, reads DGGITQSPKYLFRKEGQNVTLSCEQNLNHDAMYWYRQDPGQGLRLIYYSQIVNDFQKGDIAEGYSVSREKKESFPLTVTSAQKNPTAFYLCAISWDSFTDTQYFGPGTRLTVL.